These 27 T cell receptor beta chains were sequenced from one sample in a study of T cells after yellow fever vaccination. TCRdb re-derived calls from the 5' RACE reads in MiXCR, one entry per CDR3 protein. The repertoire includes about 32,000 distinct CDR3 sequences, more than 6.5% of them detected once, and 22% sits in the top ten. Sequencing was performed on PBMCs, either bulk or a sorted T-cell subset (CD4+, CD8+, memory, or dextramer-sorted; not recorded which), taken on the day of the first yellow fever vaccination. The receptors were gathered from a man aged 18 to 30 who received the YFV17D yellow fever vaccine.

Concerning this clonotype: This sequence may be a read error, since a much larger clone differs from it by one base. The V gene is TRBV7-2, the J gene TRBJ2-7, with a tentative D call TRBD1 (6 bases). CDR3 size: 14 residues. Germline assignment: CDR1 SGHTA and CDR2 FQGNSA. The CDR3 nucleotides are TGTGCCGGCAGCTTTCAGGGGTCGGCCGGCGAGCAGTACTTC. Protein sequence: CAGSFQGSAGEQYF.

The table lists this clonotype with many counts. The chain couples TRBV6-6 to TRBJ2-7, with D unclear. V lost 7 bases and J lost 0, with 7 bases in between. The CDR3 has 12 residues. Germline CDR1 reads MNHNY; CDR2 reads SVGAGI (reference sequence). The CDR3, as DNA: TGTGCCAGCACCCAGAGCTCCTACGAGCAGTACTTC. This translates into CASTQSSYEQYF.

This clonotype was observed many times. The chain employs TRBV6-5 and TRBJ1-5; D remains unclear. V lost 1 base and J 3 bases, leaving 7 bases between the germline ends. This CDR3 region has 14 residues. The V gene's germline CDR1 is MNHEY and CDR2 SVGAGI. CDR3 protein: CASSYLSVNQPQHF. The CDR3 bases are TGTGCCAGCAGTTACTTGTCAGTCAATCAGCCCCAGCATTTT.

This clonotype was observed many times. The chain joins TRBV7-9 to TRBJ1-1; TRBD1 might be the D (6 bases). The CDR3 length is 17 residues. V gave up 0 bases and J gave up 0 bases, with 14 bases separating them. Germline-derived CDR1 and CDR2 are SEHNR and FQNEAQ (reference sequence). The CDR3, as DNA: TGTGCCAGCAGCTTAGCTTCCCGGGGGGCAATGAACACTGAAGCTTTCTTT. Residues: CASSLASRGAMNTEAFF.

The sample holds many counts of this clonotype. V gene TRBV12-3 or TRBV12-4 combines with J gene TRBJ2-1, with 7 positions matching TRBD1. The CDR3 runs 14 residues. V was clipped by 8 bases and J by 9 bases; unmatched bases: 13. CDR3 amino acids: CASGPTGPGIEQFF. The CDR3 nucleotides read TGTGCCAGCGGTCCGACAGGGCCCGGGATTGAGCAGTTCTTC.

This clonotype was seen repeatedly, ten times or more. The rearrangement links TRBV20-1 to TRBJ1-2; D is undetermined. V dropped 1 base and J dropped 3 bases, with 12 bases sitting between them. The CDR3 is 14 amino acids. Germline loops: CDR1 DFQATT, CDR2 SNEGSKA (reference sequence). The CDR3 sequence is CSARGRAYDYGYTF. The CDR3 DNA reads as TGCAGTGCTAGAGGCCGGGCCTACGACTATGGCTACACCTTC.

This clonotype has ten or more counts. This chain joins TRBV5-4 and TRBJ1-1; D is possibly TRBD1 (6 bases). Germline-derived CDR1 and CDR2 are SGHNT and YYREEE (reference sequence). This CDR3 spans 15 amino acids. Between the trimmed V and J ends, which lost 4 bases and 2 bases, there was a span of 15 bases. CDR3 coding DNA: TGTGCCAGCAGCACAATGGACAGAATCAACACTGAAGCTTTCTTT. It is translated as CASSTMDRINTEAFF.

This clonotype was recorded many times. CDR3 sequence (DNA): TGTGCCAGCAGCTTACGGGACAGGTCCACAGATACGCAGTATTTT. It is translated as CASSLRDRSTDTQYF. The chain employs TRBV7-2 and TRBJ2-3; 8 bases agree with TRBD1. J gave up 2 bases and V 2 bases, and 3 bases lay outside the gene matches. CDR3 length: 15 amino acids. Per the germline V gene, CDR1 is SGHTA and CDR2 is FQGNSA.

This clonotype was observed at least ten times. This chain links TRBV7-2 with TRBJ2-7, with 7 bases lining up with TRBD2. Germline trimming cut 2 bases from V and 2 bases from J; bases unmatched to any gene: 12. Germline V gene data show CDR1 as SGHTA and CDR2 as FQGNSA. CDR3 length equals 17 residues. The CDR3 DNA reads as TGTGCCAGCAGCTTAAAGATGGGATATGGGGGGGCCTACGAGCAGTACGTC. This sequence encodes CASSLKMGYGGAYEQYV.

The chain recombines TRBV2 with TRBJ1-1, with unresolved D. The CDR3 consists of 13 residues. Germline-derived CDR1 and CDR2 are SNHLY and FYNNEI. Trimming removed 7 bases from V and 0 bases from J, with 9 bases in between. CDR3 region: CASMRAVNTEAFF. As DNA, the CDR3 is TGTGCCAGCATGAGGGCAGTGAACACTGAAGCTTTCTTT.

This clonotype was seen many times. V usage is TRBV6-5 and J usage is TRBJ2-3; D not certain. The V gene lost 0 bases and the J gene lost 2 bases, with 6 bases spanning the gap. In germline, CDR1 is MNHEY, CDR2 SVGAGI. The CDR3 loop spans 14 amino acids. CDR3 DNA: TGTGCCAGCAGTTACTCCGATTTCACAGATACGCAGTATTTT. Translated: CASSYSDFTDTQYF.

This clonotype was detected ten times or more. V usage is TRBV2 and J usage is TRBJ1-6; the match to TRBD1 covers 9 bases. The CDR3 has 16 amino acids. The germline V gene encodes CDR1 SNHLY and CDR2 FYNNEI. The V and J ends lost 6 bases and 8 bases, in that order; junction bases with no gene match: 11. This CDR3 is CASSTTGGTGDSPLHF. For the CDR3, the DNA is TGTGCCAGCAGCACCACAGGGGGCACGGGTGATTCACCCCTCCACTTT.

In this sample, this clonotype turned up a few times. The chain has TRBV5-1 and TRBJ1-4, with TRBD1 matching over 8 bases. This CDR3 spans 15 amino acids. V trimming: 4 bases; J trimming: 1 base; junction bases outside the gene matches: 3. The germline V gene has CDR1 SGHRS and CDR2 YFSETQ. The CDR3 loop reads CASSLGQGTNEKLFF. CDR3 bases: TGCGCCAGCAGCCTAGGACAGGGAACTAATGAAAAACTGTTTTTT. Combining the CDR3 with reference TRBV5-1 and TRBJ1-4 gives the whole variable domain KAGVTQTPRYLIKTRGQQVTLSCSPISGHRSVSWYQQTPGQGLQFLFEYFSETQRNKGNFPGRFSGRQFSNSRSEMNVSTLELGDSALYLCASSLGQGTNEKLFFGSGTQLSVL.

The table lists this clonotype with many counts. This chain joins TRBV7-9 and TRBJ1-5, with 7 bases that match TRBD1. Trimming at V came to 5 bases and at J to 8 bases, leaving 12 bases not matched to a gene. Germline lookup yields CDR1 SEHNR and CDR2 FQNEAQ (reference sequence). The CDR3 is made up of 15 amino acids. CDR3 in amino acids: CASSPGQTAPKPQHF. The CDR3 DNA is TGTGCCAGCAGCCCGGGACAGACCGCTCCAAAGCCCCAGCATTTT.

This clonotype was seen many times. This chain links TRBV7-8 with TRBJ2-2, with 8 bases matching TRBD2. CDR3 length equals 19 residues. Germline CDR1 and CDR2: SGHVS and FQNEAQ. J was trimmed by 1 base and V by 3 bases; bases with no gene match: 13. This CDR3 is CASSFPMVAGTWNTGELFF. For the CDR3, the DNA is TGTGCCAGCAGCTTCCCGATGGTAGCGGGGACGTGGAACACCGGGGAGCTGTTTTTT.

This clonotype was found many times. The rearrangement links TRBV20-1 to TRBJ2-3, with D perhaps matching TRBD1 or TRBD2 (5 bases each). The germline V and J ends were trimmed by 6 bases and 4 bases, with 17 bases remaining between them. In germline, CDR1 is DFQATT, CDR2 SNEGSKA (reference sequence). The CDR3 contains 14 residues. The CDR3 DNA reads TGCAGTGCCATGGCCCGGGGACGGGCAGATACGCAGTATTTT. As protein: CSAMARGRADTQYF.

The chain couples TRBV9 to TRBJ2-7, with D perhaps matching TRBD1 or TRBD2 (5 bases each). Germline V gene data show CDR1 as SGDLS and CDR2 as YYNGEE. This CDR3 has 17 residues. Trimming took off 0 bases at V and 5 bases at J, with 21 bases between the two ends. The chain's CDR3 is CASSVGGRGGGPHEQYV. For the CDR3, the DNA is TGTGCCAGCAGCGTAGGGGGACGAGGCGGTGGGCCCCACGAGCAGTACGTC.

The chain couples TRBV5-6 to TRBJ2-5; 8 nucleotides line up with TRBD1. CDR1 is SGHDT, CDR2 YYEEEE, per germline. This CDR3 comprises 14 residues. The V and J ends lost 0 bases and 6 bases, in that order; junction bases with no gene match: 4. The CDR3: CASSLEGRGQTQYF. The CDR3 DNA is TGTGCCAGCAGCTTGGAAGGCAGGGGGCAGACCCAGTACTTC.

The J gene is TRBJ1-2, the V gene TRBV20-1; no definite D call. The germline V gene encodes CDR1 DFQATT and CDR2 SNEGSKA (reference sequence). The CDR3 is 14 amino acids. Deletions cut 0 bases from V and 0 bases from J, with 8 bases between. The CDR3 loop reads CSARDARANYGYTF. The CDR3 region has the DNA TGCAGTGCTAGAGATGCCAGAGCTAACTATGGCTACACCTTC.

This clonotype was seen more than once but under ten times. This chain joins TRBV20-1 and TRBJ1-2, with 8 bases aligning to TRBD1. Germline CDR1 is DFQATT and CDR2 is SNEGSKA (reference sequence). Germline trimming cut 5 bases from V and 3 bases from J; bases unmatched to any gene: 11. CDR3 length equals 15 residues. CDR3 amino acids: CSAGGAGGADYGYTF. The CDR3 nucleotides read TGCAGTGCTGGGGGGGCAGGGGGCGCCGACTATGGCTACACCTTC.

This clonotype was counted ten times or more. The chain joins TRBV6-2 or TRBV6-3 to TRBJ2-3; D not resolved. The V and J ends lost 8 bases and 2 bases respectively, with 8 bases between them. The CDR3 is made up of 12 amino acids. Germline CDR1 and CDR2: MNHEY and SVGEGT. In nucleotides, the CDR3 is TGTGCCAGCGGCGGATTCACAGATACGCAGTATTTT. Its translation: CASGGFTDTQYF.

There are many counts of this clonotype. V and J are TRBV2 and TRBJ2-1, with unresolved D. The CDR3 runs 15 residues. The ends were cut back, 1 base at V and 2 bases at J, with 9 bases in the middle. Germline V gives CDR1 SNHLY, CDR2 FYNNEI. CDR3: CASSEEGIAYNEQFF. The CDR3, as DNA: TGTGCCAGCAGTGAAGAGGGTATCGCCTACAATGAGCAGTTCTTC.

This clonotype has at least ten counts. CDR3 coding DNA: TGCAGTGCTAGAGATCGGGAGCGGGTATACACCGGGGAGCTGTTTTTT. This gives the protein CSARDRERVYTGELFF. The rearrangement links TRBV20-1 to TRBJ2-2; tentatively, D is TRBD2 (6 bases). This CDR3 has 16 amino acids. In germline, CDR1 is DFQATT, CDR2 SNEGSKA (reference sequence). V lost 0 bases, J lost 3 bases, and 14 bases lay in between.

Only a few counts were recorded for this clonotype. Here the CDR3 reads CAIARSSTDTQYF. The CDR3 DNA is TGTGCCATCGCAAGATCTAGCACAGATACGCAGTATTTT. V gene TRBV10-3 combines with J gene TRBJ2-3; D remains unclear. The CDR3 consists of 13 residues. Looked up from germline, CDR1 is ENHRY and CDR2 is SYGVKD. V was pared by 8 bases and J by 0 bases, with 9 bases between.

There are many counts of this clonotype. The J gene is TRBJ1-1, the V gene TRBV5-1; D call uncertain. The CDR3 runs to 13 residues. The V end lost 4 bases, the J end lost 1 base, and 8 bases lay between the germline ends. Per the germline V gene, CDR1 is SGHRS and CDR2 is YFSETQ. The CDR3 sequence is CASSTEGNTEAFF. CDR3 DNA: TGCGCCAGCAGCACGGAGGGGAACACTGAAGCTTTCTTT.

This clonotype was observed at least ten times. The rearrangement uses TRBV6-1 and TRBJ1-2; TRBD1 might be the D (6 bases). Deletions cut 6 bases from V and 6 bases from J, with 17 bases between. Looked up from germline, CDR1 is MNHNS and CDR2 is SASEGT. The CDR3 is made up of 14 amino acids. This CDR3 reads CASRRDMTIHGYTF. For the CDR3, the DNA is TGTGCCAGCAGGAGGGACATGACGATTCATGGCTACACCTTC.

The CDR3 spells CSATPTSWSTDTQYF. In DNA, the CDR3 is TGCAGTGCGACACCGACTAGTTGGAGCACAGATACGCAGTATTTT. The chain employs TRBV20-1 and TRBJ2-3, with a possible D match to TRBD2 (6 bases). CDR1 is DFQATT and CDR2 is SNEGSKA in the germline V gene (reference sequence). This CDR3 region has 15 residues. Trimming removed 6 bases from V and 0 bases from J, with 16 bases in between.